This passage covers 6 T cell receptor beta chains from one sample sequenced in a study of shared clonotypes between healthy human individuals (dated by TCRdb to between 2020 and 2021). Receptor amplification or capture employed the immunoSEQ multiplex PCR assay. This immuneACCESS table, as held by TCRdb, lists in-frame sequences with V and J called but not all clones. Of the missing ones, under half trace to an unresolved V gene in checked studies; the others have no known cause. This sample is represented by roughly 1,500,000 clones; 95% to 99% of them were singletons. The ten largest clones represent roughly 0.42% of the sample. The specimen sequenced was naive CD4+ T cells sorted from blood. The cell subset or site label here, explained by the study, means: CD45RA+ positively selected. These receptors were collected from a man younger than 40 in good health.

The rearrangement links TRBV5-1 to TRBJ1-2; 11 positions match TRBD1. This CDR3 is built from 15 residues. In germline, CDR1 is SGHRS, CDR2 YFSETQ. V lost 3 bases, J lost 2 bases, and 3 bases stayed unmatched. The CDR3 region has the DNA TGCGCCAGCAGCTCAGGACAGGGGGCAAACTATGGCTACACCTTC. Protein sequence: CASSSGQGANYGYTF.

The chain recombines TRBV10-2 with TRBJ2-2; 11 nucleotides match TRBD2. This CDR3 region has 15 residues. Trimming at V came to 5 bases and at J to 5 bases, leaving 4 bases not matched to a gene. Germline V CDR1 and CDR2: WSHSY, SAAADI. CDR3 nucleotides: TGCGCCAGCAGTCTAGCGGGAGGTTATACCGGGGAGCTGTTTTTT. Encoded protein: CASSLAGGYTGELFF.

The J gene is TRBJ2-1, the V gene TRBV5-1; D possibly corresponds to TRBD2 (6 bases). Trimming pared 5 bases from V and 8 bases from J, leaving 14 bases between. Germline V gives CDR1 SGHRS, CDR2 YFSETQ. The CDR3 is 13 residues long. The CDR3 region is CASSGAGSDEQFF. The CDR3, as DNA: TGCGCCAGCAGTGGGGCGGGATCAGATGAGCAGTTCTTC.

This CDR3 is CASSLLRGTYEQYF. In nucleotides, the CDR3 is TGTGCCAGCAGCTTACTACGGGGAACCTACGAGCAGTACTTC. The chain uses TRBV7-2 and TRBJ2-7; maybe TRBD2 (5 bases). In germline, CDR1 is SGHTA, CDR2 FQGNSA. The CDR3 is 14 amino acids. V lost 2 bases and J 2 bases, leaving 10 bases between the germline ends.

The chain links TRBV28 to TRBJ1-2, with 12 nucleotides matching TRBD1. With V trimmed by 3 bases and J by 7 bases, 6 bases remained unmatched. Looked up from germline, CDR1 is MDHEN and CDR2 is SYDVKM. The CDR3 totals 15 residues. CDR3 coding DNA: TGTGCCAGCAGTTTGCCGGGACAGGGGGCGGGTGGCTACACCTTC. Translation: CASSLPGQGAGGYTF.

The chain has TRBV2 and TRBJ2-2, with TRBD2 matching 8 bases. Germline trimming cut 5 bases from V and 4 bases from J; bases unmatched to any gene: 6. The germline gives CDR1 SNHLY, CDR2 FYNNEI. CDR3 length: 15 residues. The CDR3 is CASSSSGTSTGELFF. CDR3 coding DNA: TGTGCCAGCAGTAGTTCCGGGACTAGCACCGGGGAGCTGTTTTTT.